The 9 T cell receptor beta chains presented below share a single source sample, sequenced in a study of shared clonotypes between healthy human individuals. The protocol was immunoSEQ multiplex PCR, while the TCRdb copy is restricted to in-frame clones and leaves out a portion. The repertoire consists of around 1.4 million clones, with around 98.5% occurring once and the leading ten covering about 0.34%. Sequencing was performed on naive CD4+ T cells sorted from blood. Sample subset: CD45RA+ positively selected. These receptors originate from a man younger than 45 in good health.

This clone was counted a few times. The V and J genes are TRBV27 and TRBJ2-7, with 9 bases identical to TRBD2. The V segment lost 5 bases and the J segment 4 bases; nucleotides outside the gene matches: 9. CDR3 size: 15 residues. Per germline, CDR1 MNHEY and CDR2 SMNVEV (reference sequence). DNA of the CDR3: TGTGCCAGCAGTCCCTTGGCTAGCGGGAAGTACGAGCAGTACTTC. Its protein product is CASSPLASGKYEQYF.

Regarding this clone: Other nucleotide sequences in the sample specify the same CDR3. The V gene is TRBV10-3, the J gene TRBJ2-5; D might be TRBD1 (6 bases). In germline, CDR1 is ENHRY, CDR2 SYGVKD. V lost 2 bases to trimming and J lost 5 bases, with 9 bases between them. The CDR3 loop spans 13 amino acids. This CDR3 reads CAISEGGRETQYF. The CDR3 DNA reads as TGTGCCATCAGTGAGGGGGGCCGGGAGACCCAGTACTTC.

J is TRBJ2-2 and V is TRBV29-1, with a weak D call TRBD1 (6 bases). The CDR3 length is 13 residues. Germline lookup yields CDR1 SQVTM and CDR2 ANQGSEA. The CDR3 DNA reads TGCAGTGGACAGTTTACCAACACCGGGGAGCTGTTTTTT. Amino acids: CSGQFTNTGELFF.

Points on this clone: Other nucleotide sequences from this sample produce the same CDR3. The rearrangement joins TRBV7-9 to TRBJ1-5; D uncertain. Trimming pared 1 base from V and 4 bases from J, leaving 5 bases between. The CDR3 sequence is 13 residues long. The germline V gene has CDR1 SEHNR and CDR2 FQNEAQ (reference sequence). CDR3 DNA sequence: TGTGCCAGCAGCTTAGACGGGAATCAGCCCCAGCATTTT. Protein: CASSLDGNQPQHF. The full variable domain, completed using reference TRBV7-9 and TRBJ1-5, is DTGVSQNPRHKITKRGQNVTFRCDPISEHNRLYWYRQTLGQGPEFLTYFQNEAQLEKSRLLSDRFSAERPKGSFSTLEIQRTEQGDSAMYLCASSLDGNQPQHFGDGTRLSIL.

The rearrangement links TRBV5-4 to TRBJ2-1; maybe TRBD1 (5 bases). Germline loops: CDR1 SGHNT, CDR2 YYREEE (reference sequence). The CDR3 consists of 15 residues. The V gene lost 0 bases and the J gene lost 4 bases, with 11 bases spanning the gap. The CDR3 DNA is TGTGCCAGCAGCTTGGATTTCAGGGTGTACAATGAGCAGTTCTTC. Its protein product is CASSLDFRVYNEQFF.

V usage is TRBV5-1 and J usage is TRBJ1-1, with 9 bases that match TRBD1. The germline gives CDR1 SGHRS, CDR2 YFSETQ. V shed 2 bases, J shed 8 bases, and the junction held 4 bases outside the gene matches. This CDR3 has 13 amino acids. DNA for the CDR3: TGCGCCAGCAGCTTAGCTACAGGGGGCGAAGCTTTCTTT. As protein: CASSLATGGEAFF. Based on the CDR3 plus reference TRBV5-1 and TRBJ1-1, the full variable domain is KAGVTQTPRYLIKTRGQQVTLSCSPISGHRSVSWYQQTPGQGLQFLFEYFSETQRNKGNFPGRFSGRQFSNSRSEMNVSTLELGDSALYLCASSLATGGEAFFGQGTRLTVV.

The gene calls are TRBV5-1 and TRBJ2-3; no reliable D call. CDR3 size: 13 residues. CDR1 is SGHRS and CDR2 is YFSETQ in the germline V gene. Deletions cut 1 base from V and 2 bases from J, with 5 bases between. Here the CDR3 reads CASSLSLTDTQYF. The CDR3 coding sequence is TGCGCCAGCAGCTTGTCCCTCACAGATACGCAGTATTTT.

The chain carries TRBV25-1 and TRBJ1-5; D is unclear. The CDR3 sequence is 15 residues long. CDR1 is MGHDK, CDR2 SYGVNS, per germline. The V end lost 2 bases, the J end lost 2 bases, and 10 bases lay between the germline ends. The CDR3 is CASSEPGPGNQPQHF. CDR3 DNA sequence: TGTGCCAGCAGTGAACCGGGCCCCGGCAATCAGCCCCAGCATTTT.

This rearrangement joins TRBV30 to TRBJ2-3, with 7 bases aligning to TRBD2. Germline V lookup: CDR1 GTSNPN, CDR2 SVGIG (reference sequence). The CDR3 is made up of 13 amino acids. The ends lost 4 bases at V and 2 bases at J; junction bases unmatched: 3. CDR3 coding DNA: TGTGCCTGGAAGCGGGATCCCACAGATACGCAGTATTTT. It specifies CAWKRDPTDTQYF.